The 23 T cell receptor beta chains reported below all come from one sample, sequenced in a study of T cells in Graves' hyperthyroidism and ophthalmopathy. TCR beta CDR3 regions were amplified from RNA transcripts. TCR CDR3 underwent first-round RT-PCR with the HTBI primer set. One entry per CDR3 protein results from TCRdb running MiXCR on the multiplex PCR reads. The profile shows over 150,000 distinct CDR3 sequences, about a sixth of them singletons. Sample: blood. Every receptor here comes from a woman aged 50 to 60 with Graves' hyperthyroidism.

The chain couples TRBV27 to TRBJ2-2; 11 positions agree with TRBD2. The V gene end was trimmed by 3 bases and the J gene end by 0 bases; junction bases not matched to a gene: 0. The CDR3 length is 16 residues. In germline, CDR1 is MNHEY, CDR2 SMNVEV (reference sequence). CDR3 DNA: TGTGCCAGCAGTTTTAGCGGGAGGGCGAACACCGGGGAGCTGTTTTTT. It is translated as CASSFSGRANTGELFF.

This clonotype was seen at least ten times. The chain carries TRBV28 and TRBJ1-1; the match to TRBD1 covers 7 bases. The CDR3 totals 17 residues. Germline V lookup: CDR1 MDHEN, CDR2 SYDVKM. V shed 5 bases and J 3 bases; nucleotides not matched to a gene: 15. The CDR3 is CASSDPSTGQGHTEAFF. CDR3 coding DNA: TGTGCCAGCAGTGACCCCTCGACAGGGCAGGGGCACACTGAAGCTTTCTTT. Together with reference TRBV28 and TRBJ1-1, the CDR3 gives the full variable domain: DVKVTQSSRYLVKRTGEKVFLECVQDMDHENMFWYRQDPGLGLRLIYFSYDVKMKEKGDIPEGYSVSREKKERFSLILESASTNQTSMYLCASSDPSTGQGHTEAFFGQGTRLTVV.

This rearrangement joins TRBV11-2 to TRBJ2-2; no reliable D call. The CDR3 has 13 amino acids. The germline CDR1 and CDR2 sequences are SGHAT and FQNNGV. V lost 2 bases, J lost 6 bases, and 7 bases lay in between. CDR3 in DNA: TGTGCCAGCAGCTTAATAGAGGCCGGGGAGCTGTTTTTT. Translation: CASSLIEAGELFF.

For this clonotype: Germline is not matched at one junction end, which may reflect a read error. This sequence joins TRBV28 and TRBJ1-4; D call uncertain. Germline V gene lookup returns CDR1 MDHEN and CDR2 SYDVKM. The CDR3 is made up of 15 amino acids. The CDR3 bases are TGTGCCAGCAGTTTAATGGGATCGGTTAATGAAAAACTGCTTTTT. It yields the protein CASSLMGSVNEKLLF.

In this sample, this clonotype turned up many times. The rearrangement links TRBV5-6 to TRBJ1-4; tentatively, D is TRBD1 (6 bases). V lost 0 bases, J lost 4 bases, and 16 bases lay in between. Germline CDR1 reads SGHDT; CDR2 reads YYEEEE. The CDR3 is made up of 17 amino acids. The CDR3 loop reads CASSLGPKWDINEKLFF. The DNA of the CDR3 is TGTGCCAGCAGCTTGGGCCCAAAGTGGGACATTAATGAAAAACTGTTTTTT. Drawing the rest from reference TRBV5-6 and TRBJ1-4, the complete variable domain is DAGVTQSPTHLIKTRGQQVTLRCSPKSGHDTVSWYQQALGQGPQFIFQYYEEEERQRGNFPDRFSGHQFPNYSSELNVNALLLGDSALYLCASSLGPKWDINEKLFFGSGTQLSVL.

This clonotype was seen at least ten times. The chain recombines TRBV12-5 with TRBJ2-7; 13 positions match TRBD2. V dropped 2 bases and J dropped 2; count of bases not matched to a gene: 18. The CDR3 has 21 amino acids. The germline V gene encodes CDR1 LGHNT and CDR2 FRNRAP. CDR3 sequence (DNA): TGTGCTAGTGGTTTGATTGTTTCGGGACTAGCGGGACACGCGGTTCCCTACGAGCAGTACTTC. As protein: CASGLIVSGLAGHAVPYEQYF.

This clonotype was found many times. The chain joins TRBV7-3 to TRBJ2-2, with D hard to call. The V end was cut by 1 base, the J end by 7 bases, with 7 bases between. The CDR3 covers 13 residues. Per the germline V gene, CDR1 is SGHTA and CDR2 is FQGTGA. CDR3 region: CASSLNSGGELFF. Written as DNA, the CDR3 is TGTGCCAGCAGCTTAAACAGTGGCGGGGAGCTGTTTTTT.

This clonotype appeared many times. DNA for the CDR3: TGTGCCAGCAGCCAAGAAGGGCGGGGTACCCCGGAGGACATTCAGTACTTC. Protein sequence: CASSQEGRGTPEDIQYF. The chain recombines TRBV3-1 with TRBJ2-4, with a tentative D call TRBD2 (6 bases). The ends were cut back, 0 bases at V and 8 bases at J, with 20 bases in the middle. The CDR3 covers 17 residues. Germline loops: CDR1 LGHDT, CDR2 YNNKEL (reference sequence).

Ten or more counts support this clonotype. The rearrangement uses TRBV7-8 and TRBJ1-6; no firm D call. The germline CDR1 and CDR2 sequences are SGHVS and FQNEAQ. With 5 bases removed from V and 10 bases from J, the gap between germline ends came to 9 bases. The CDR3 is made up of 12 amino acids. CDR3 loop: CASSHSWSPLHF. The CDR3 nucleotides are TGTGCCAGCAGCCACAGTTGGTCACCCCTCCACTTT.

In its sample, this clonotype was seen many times. The V call is TRBV7-3, the J call TRBJ2-5; D call uncertain. Deletions cut 1 base from V and 2 bases from J, with 5 bases between. The CDR3 is 13 residues long. Per the germline V gene, CDR1 is SGHTA and CDR2 is FQGTGA. The CDR3 reads CASSLSPQETQYF. CDR3 coding DNA: TGTGCCAGCAGCTTAAGCCCTCAAGAGACCCAGTACTTC.

This clonotype was counted ten times or more. This sequence joins TRBV20-1 and TRBJ1-5; D is uncertain. CDR3 length equals 12 residues. Trimming pared 5 bases from V and 0 bases from J, leaving 5 bases between. Germline CDR1 DFQATT, CDR2 SNEGSKA (reference sequence). CDR3 in amino acids: CSAGDSNQPQHF. The CDR3 DNA sequence: TGCAGTGCTGGTGATAGCAATCAGCCCCAGCATTTT.

This clonotype has ten or more counts. This chain joins TRBV6-1 and TRBJ2-1, with TRBD2 as a possible D gene (6 bases). The CDR3 length is 12 residues. Trimming shortened V by 7 bases and J by 4 bases, and 8 bases separated the two germline ends. The germline V gene encodes CDR1 MNHNS and CDR2 SASEGT. The CDR3 reads CASMGGYNEQFF. The CDR3 DNA follows: TGTGCCAGCATGGGGGGATACAATGAGCAGTTCTTC.

This clonotype was recorded many times. The V call is TRBV12-3 or TRBV12-4, the J call TRBJ1-6; D remains ambiguous. There are 15 residues in the CDR3. The V and J ends lost 3 bases and 6 bases respectively, with 12 bases between them. CDR3 residues: CASSFWERLNSPLHF. For the CDR3, the DNA is TGTGCCAGCAGTTTCTGGGAACGGCTTAATTCACCCCTCCACTTT.

J is TRBJ2-3 and V is TRBV19; 11 bases map to TRBD2. There are 18 residues in the CDR3. J was trimmed by 5 bases and V by 2 bases; bases with no gene match: 12. Per the germline V gene, CDR1 is LNHDA and CDR2 is SQIVND (reference sequence). The CDR3 is CASSIHSPSGRRIDTQYF. The DNA for the CDR3 is TGTGCCAGTAGTATACATTCGCCTAGCGGGAGGAGGATAGATACGCAGTATTTT.

This clonotype was seen a few times. The CDR3 loop is CAWSSRDRGIYEQYF. In DNA, the CDR3 is TGTGCCTGGAGTTCGCGTGACAGGGGGATCTACGAGCAGTACTTC. The chain employs TRBV30 and TRBJ2-7, with TRBD1 identical over 9 bases. CDR1 GTSNPN and CDR2 SVGIG come from the germline V gene (reference sequence). V was pared by 2 bases and J by 3 bases, with 8 bases of the junction left unmatched. This CDR3 contains 15 residues.

The rearrangement joins TRBV19 to TRBJ1-4; D unresolved. V lost 8 bases, J lost 5 bases, and 9 bases lay in between. The CDR3 contains 12 residues. In germline, CDR1 is LNHDA, CDR2 SQIVND (reference sequence). The CDR3 spells CASGRLNEKLFF. CDR3 DNA: TGTGCCAGTGGGCGGCTCAATGAAAAACTGTTTTTT.

The chain couples TRBV20-1 to TRBJ1-5; no definite D call. Trimming removed 5 bases from V and 0 bases from J, with 5 bases in between. This CDR3 is 12 amino acids long. Germline loops: CDR1 DFQATT, CDR2 SNEGSKA (reference sequence). CDR3 residues: CSAGISNQPQHF. CDR3 in DNA: TGCAGTGCTGGTATTAGCAATCAGCCCCAGCATTTT.

The table lists this clonotype with a few counts. The V and J genes are TRBV3-1 and TRBJ2-2, with D maybe TRBD1 (6 bases). Germline CDR1 LGHDT, CDR2 YNNKEL (reference sequence). The CDR3 has 16 residues. V was clipped by 1 base and J by 1 base, with 10 bases between them. CDR3 DNA sequence: TGTGCCAGCAGCCAAGGCACGACAGGGAACACCGGGGAGCTGTTTTTT. Protein: CASSQGTTGNTGELFF. Complete variable domain (other parts from reference TRBV3-1 and TRBJ2-2): DTAVSQTPKYLVTQMGNDKSIKCEQNLGHDTMYWYKQDSKKFLKIMFSYNNKELIINETVPNRFSPKSPDKAHLNLHINSLELGDSAVYFCASSQGTTGNTGELFFGEGSRLTVL.

V is TRBV9 and J is TRBJ2-7; D is perhaps TRBD1 (5 bases). The CDR3 consists of 14 residues. V was trimmed by 0 bases and J by 3 bases, leaving 10 bases between them. CDR1 SGDLS and CDR2 YYNGEE come from the germline V gene. This CDR3 reads CASSVGTPRYEQYF. The DNA for the CDR3 is TGTGCCAGCAGCGTAGGGACACCCCGCTACGAGCAGTACTTC.

This clonotype was detected a few times. This sequence joins TRBV11-2 and TRBJ1-6; D gene uncertain. The CDR3 loop spans 14 amino acids. Trimming removed 5 bases at V and 11 bases at J, with 16 bases between. Germline V gene lookup returns CDR1 SGHAT and CDR2 FQNNGV. The CDR3 is CASSPRHEVAPLHF. The CDR3, as DNA: TGTGCCAGCAGCCCACGACATGAGGTGGCACCCCTCCACTTT.

This clonotype appeared a single time. This rearrangement joins TRBV5-1 to TRBJ1-1; D ambiguous. Trimming took 6 bases from V and 0 from J, leaving 9 bases between them. CDR3 length: 13 residues. The germline gives CDR1 SGHRS, CDR2 YFSETQ. This CDR3 reads CASIRLLNTEAFF. As DNA, the CDR3 is TGCGCCAGCATCCGCCTCCTGAACACTGAAGCTTTCTTT.

Many counts were recorded for this clonotype. This chain uses TRBV27 with TRBJ2-5; TRBD2 matches at 13 bases. V shed 6 bases, J shed 0 bases, and the junction held 1 base outside the gene matches. CDR1 is MNHEY, CDR2 SMNVEV, per germline (reference sequence). This CDR3 spans 15 amino acids. CDR3 in amino acids: CASRLAGGNQETQYF. In DNA, the CDR3 is TGTGCCAGCAGACTAGCGGGAGGGAACCAAGAGACCCAGTACTTC.

This clonotype was detected many times. The rearrangement uses TRBV24-1 and TRBJ2-3, with D unclear. The CDR3 contains 16 residues. Per the germline V gene, CDR1 is KGHDR and CDR2 is SFDVKD. The germline V and J ends were trimmed by 3 bases and 7 bases, with 19 bases remaining between them. The DNA for the CDR3 is TGTGCCACCAGTGATGATACAGCCCCCACCACGAATACGCAGTATTTT. Translated: CATSDDTAPTTNTQYF.